What follows are 9 T cell receptor beta chains derived from one specimen sequenced in a study of blood T cell repertoires in COVID-19. TCRdb's table, derived via immunoSEQ multiplex PCR, lists solely in-frame clones and lacks some. The repertoire holds about 210,000 clones, with about 81% as singletons. Sequenced material: peripheral blood. All receptors derive from a woman in her seventies with COVID-19, enrolled during active disease.

This clone was found a few times. The chain is built from TRBV27 and TRBJ2-7, with D possibly TRBD2 on 7 matching bases. The CDR3 covers 13 residues. Germline CDR1 reads MNHEY; CDR2 reads SMNVEV (reference sequence). V lost 5 bases to trimming and J lost 2 bases, with 10 bases between them. CDR3: CASSEGGPYEQYF. For the CDR3, the DNA is TGTGCCAGCAGTGAGGGGGGGCCCTACGAGCAGTACTTC.

The V gene is TRBV18, the J gene TRBJ1-4; D is possibly TRBD1 (6 bases). The CDR3 runs 15 residues. CDR1 and CDR2 from the germline V gene are KGHSH and LQKENI. V was trimmed by 3 bases and J by 8 bases, leaving 16 bases between them. CDR3 DNA: TGTGCCAGCTCACCCGGCGGGGGCTTGAGGGAAAAACTGTTTTTT. This codes for CASSPGGGLREKLFF.

This chain links TRBV7-2 with TRBJ1-2; weak D call: TRBD1 (6 bases). Trimming shortened V by 1 base and J by 4 bases, and 13 bases separated the two germline ends. The germline V gene encodes CDR1 SGHTA and CDR2 FQGNSA. The CDR3 is 15 amino acids. Here the CDR3 reads CASSLEVRGPYGYTF. CDR3 bases: TGTGCCAGCAGCTTAGAAGTCAGGGGCCCCTATGGCTACACCTTC.

The CDR3 DNA is TGTGCCAGCAGCTTACAGGGGAATGAAAAACTGTTTTTT. This codes for CASSLQGNEKLFF. This chain connects TRBV7-2 to TRBJ1-4; tentative D call: TRBD1 (6 bases). The CDR3 totals 13 residues. V lost 2 bases and J 5 bases, leaving 6 bases between the germline ends. Germline CDR1 and CDR2: SGHTA and FQGNSA.

The V call is TRBV9, the J call TRBJ2-3, with D perhaps TRBD1 (5 bases). CDR1 and CDR2 from the germline V gene are SGDLS and YYNGEE. The CDR3 covers 15 residues. V lost 4 bases to trimming and J lost 2 bases, with 14 bases between them. Here the CDR3 DNA reads TGTGCCAGCAGCATTACAGGTTTTCCCACAGATACGCAGTATTTT. Residues: CASSITGFPTDTQYF.

CDR3 DNA: TGTGCCAGCAGTCTCCACGGACAGGGGGCTAGGGAGCAGTACTTC. As protein: CASSLHGQGAREQYF. The chain joins TRBV28 to TRBJ2-7, with 11 bases matching TRBD1. The CDR3 covers 15 residues. V shed 5 bases, J shed 7 bases, and the junction held 10 bases outside the gene matches. Germline V gives CDR1 MDHEN, CDR2 SYDVKM.

This clone has just a few counts. The chain's CDR3 is CATSAEGHNSPLHF. CDR3 in DNA: TGTGCCACCAGTGCGGAGGGGCATAATTCACCCCTCCACTTT. The genes are TRBV24-1 and TRBJ1-6; weak D call: TRBD1 (5 bases). The CDR3 spans 14 residues. From germline, CDR1 is KGHDR and CDR2 SFDVKD. Trimming pared 5 bases from V and 5 bases from J, leaving 9 bases between.

The J gene is TRBJ2-2, the V gene TRBV29-1; 8 bases are shared with TRBD1. With 5 bases clipped from V and 1 base from J, the junction kept 3 bases outside the gene matches. The length of the CDR3 is 14 residues. The germline CDR1 and CDR2 sequences are SQVTM and ANQGSEA. The chain's CDR3 is CSVSGTGNTGELFF. DNA of the CDR3: TGCAGCGTTTCCGGGACAGGGAACACCGGGGAGCTGTTTTTT.

This clone was seen a few times. The J gene is TRBJ2-7, the V gene TRBV19; a weak D match, TRBD2 (6 bases). CDR1 is LNHDA and CDR2 is SQIVND in the germline V gene (reference sequence). Trimming removed 4 bases from V and 3 bases from J, with 13 bases in between. The CDR3 consists of 14 residues. The CDR3 sequence is CASSRRDGDYEQYF. CDR3 bases: TGTGCCAGTAGTAGGAGGGACGGGGACTACGAGCAGTACTTC.